This T cell receptor (beta chain) is from a study of T-cell reconstitution after alpha-beta-depleted transplantation in children. Unique molecular identifiers were incorporated into the prepared TCRbeta library. TCRdb reprocessed the PCR reads via MiXCR and lists one record per CDR3 protein. The sample has about 980,000 distinct CDR3 sequences, 25% to 30% seen once; the top ten hold 28%. This CDR3 comprises 21 residues. V lost 4 bases and J lost 0; bases outside the gene matches: 20. Sample: PBMCs, mostly from graft donor cells, taken 360 days after TCRalphabeta/CD19-depleted stem cell transplant. The rearrangement links TRBV7-1 to TRBJ2-4; TRBD2 aligns across 8 bases. TRBV7-1 carries the ORF label, with uncertain function. The sequence was collected from a boy under two years old who had a stem cell transplant for SCID, so the T cells may come from the graft donor. CDR3 sequence: CASSYLVAGGHKSLAKNIQYF. In DNA, the CDR3 is TGTGCCAGCAGCTACCTAGTGGCGGGGGGCCATAAATCTCTAGCCAAAAACATTCAGTACTTC.